This T cell receptor beta chain originates from a study of identical twins. MiXCR, run by TCRdb on the 5' RACE reads, gives a single entry per CDR3 protein. The sample lists under 1 million distinct CDR3 sequences, 12% occurring once. Study-level findings and limits: Insertions were fewer in abundant cord blood beta clonotypes, whereas memory repertoires showed none of this pattern.

The junction had 8 bases not matched to a gene; V was cut back by 5 bases and J by 2 bases. The CDR3 loop spans 14 amino acids. CDR1 and CDR2 from the germline V gene are DFQATT and SNEGSKA (reference sequence). For this clonotype: The target antigen is unknown.

The sample was also reused in another study, on yellow fever vaccine responses in identical twins.

Sequencing was carried out using PBMCs. This sequence was found in a woman younger than 30 in good health. The chain couples TRBV20-1 to TRBJ1-1, with TRBD1 identical over 7 bases. The CDR3 loop reads CSACETGSNTEAFF. The CDR3 DNA is TGCAGTGCTTGCGAGACAGGGTCCAACACTGAAGCTTTCTTT.